This section outlines one T cell receptor (beta chain) sequence together with its context. The target antigen is unknown. Germline lookup yields CDR1 KGHDR and CDR2 SFDVKD. V lost 3 bases and J lost 5, with 22 bases in between. This CDR3 has 18 amino acids. The record originates from a study of persistence of HIV-infected CD4 T cells. In the study overall: Donors were ART-treated; their CMV- and Gag-responding CD4+ T cells were isolated.

Sequencing used immunoSEQ version 4 in survey mode. Clones were read by immunoSEQ multiplex PCR, and TCRdb kept only the in-frame ones, dropping some. The sample lists about 40,000 clones; 75% to 85% were seen once. The stimulus was an HIV-1 Gag 15-mer peptide pool, roughly 1 ug/peptide/mL. CD40L/CD69 double-negative CD45RO-high memory CD4+ T cells were collected. Plasma HIV-1 RNA stayed below 50 copies/mL for at least 4 years. Stimulated PBMCs had first been depleted of CD8+ T cells. The chain couples TRBV24-1 to TRBJ2-1, with D tentatively TRBD2 (7 bases). This sequence originates from an adult man with HIV who was CMV-seropositive. Sequenced here: CD4+ T cells sorted from PBMCs after approximately 18-hour stimulation, sampled from a patient who received antiretroviral therapy. As DNA, the CDR3 is TGTGCCACCAGTGATGTTAGGGGGGGGACGGACCGACACAATGAGCAGTTCTTC. Translation gives CATSDVRGGTDRHNEQFF.